Listed below are T cell receptor beta chains from one sample, sequenced in a study of identical twins. MiXCR was run by TCRdb on the 5' RACE reads, yielding one entry per CDR3 protein. The data show a few hundred thousand distinct CDR3 sequences, approximately 10% seen once. The data were also submitted as part of a second study, on yellow fever vaccine responses in identical twins.

Material for sequencing was PBMCs. Receptor source: a woman under 30 in good health. Both conserved end residues are trimmed from each CDR3. The order of the fields is CDR3 protein, V gene, CDR3 length.

ASSLGQGSPLH | TRBV7-3 | 11
SVEQGAGEQY | TRBV29-1 | 10
AISEGPGDTQY | TRBV10-3 | 11
ASSQEGQGSDYEQF | TRBV4-1 | 14
ASSRGVYGYT | TRBV9 | 10
SVSTSGSSTDTQY | TRBV29-1 | 13
ASSYNSYEQY | TRBV6-2/TRBV6-3 | 10
ASSQGGTEQF | TRBV6-1 | 10
ASSQDGPTATGEQF | TRBV4-3 | 14
ASSLNPLYEQY | TRBV7-9 | 11
SASVIAGQETQY | TRBV20-1 | 12
ASSRSGRAYNEQF | TRBV27 | 13
ASTYRVTNTGELF | TRBV28 | 13
ASSSTGGFNEQY | TRBV12-3/TRBV12-4 | 12
ASSPRASGDNGELF | TRBV12-3/TRBV12-4 | 14
ASNIGAEVGEQF | TRBV6-2/TRBV6-3 | 12
AIRITGYGYT | TRBV10-3 | 10
AISPRQGITGELF | TRBV10-3 | 13
AISDQGYSNQPQH | TRBV10-3 | 13
ASRWGGRQETQY | TRBV7-8 | 12
ASSPLPPTMSSYNEQF | TRBV18 | 16
SVEAQGPEAF | TRBV29-1 | 10
SATSPNSGGAIYTQY | TRBV20-1 | 15
SVSAGGLPGELF | TRBV29-1 | 12
ASSQAAGGMTDTQY | TRBV4-1 | 14
ASSPRTSGGAVSTDTQY | TRBV4-1 | 17
ASSSQRGSTDTQY | TRBV5-1 | 13
SAKTSGRSYNEQF | TRBV20-1 | 13
ASIWDGITEAF | TRBV7-9 | 11
ASSLDAGKGNEQF | TRBV7-2 | 13
ASSLWAGGNEQF | TRBV7-2 | 12
ASGAGETQY | TRBV25-1 | 9
ASSQVGRGSTDTQY | TRBV7-9 | 14
SARVLGTNSPLH | TRBV20-1 | 12
ATSDRRGSGANVLT | TRBV24-1 | 14
SARKARDTQY | TRBV20-1 | 10
ATSGTSGGAGADTQY | TRBV24-1 | 15